One sample yielded the 25 T cell receptor beta chains listed below, sequenced in a study of cytomegalovirus exposure and HLA in healthy donors. Primers: 60 Vbeta forward and 13 Jbeta reverse. Assay: immunoSEQ multiplex PCR; the TCRdb copy retains only in-frame clones and omits some. The sample includes approximately 190,000 clones, around 70% seen only once; the top ten take around 2.6%. Sequencing input: PBMCs. These receptors were obtained from a man between 35 and 55 years old in good health and CMV-seropositive.

The V call is TRBV2, the J call TRBJ2-3, with 8 nucleotides matching TRBD1. Trimming cost V 6 bases and J 0 bases; bases outside gene matches: 11. This CDR3 comprises 17 residues. CDR1 and CDR2 from the germline V gene are SNHLY and FYNNEI. The CDR3 region has the DNA TGTGCCAGCAGGGGAACCATCGGGACAGGTAGCACAGATACGCAGTATTTT. It yields the protein CASRGTIGTGSTDTQYF.

This clone was detected once. The chain joins TRBV14 to TRBJ2-5; D remains unclear. Germline V gene data show CDR1 as SGHDN and CDR2 as FVKESK. Trimming stripped 1 base from V and 5 bases from J, with 11 bases between. The CDR3 has 14 residues. CDR3: CASSQGARSETQYF. CDR3 sequence (DNA): TGTGCCAGCAGCCAAGGTGCTAGGAGCGAGACCCAGTACTTC.

This chain's CDR3 is CASSPGGRNNEQFF. CDR3 DNA: TGCGCCAGCAGCCCGGGGGGGCGGAACAATGAGCAGTTCTTC. The chain links TRBV5-1 to TRBJ2-1, with 8 bases fitting TRBD2. The CDR3 covers 14 residues. The V gene's germline CDR1 is SGHRS and CDR2 YFSETQ. J lost 5 bases, V lost 4 bases, and 5 bases had no gene match.

This clone was counted once. The chain employs TRBV5-6 and TRBJ2-4; D remains ambiguous. Trimming took off 0 bases at V and 6 bases at J, with 7 bases between the two ends. The CDR3 runs 13 residues. CDR1 is SGHDT, CDR2 YYEEEE, per germline. CDR3 DNA sequence: TGTGCCAGCAGCTTGGGGTTACTAAACATTCAGTACTTC. The encoded protein is CASSLGLLNIQYF.

The genes are TRBV28 and TRBJ2-5; TRBD2 aligns across 14 bases. The assigned J gene may be wrong: the sequence end matches TRBJ2-7 better. The CDR3 is 17 amino acids. Germline V lookup: CDR1 MDHEN, CDR2 SYDVKM. CDR3 protein: CASSLNGLAGGQNEQYF. The CDR3 DNA is TGTGCCAGCAGTTTAAACGGACTAGCGGGGGGTCAGAACGAGCAGTACTTC.

As to this clone: One end of the junction does not line up with germline, which may come from a read error. The chain carries TRBV5-3 and TRBJ1-5; maybe TRBD1 (6 bases). TRBV5-3 is placed among ORFs of uncertain function. This CDR3 is 15 amino acids long. The CDR3 loop is CASSLQGYSNQPQHF. DNA for the CDR3: TGTGCCAGCAGCTTACAGGGCTATAGCAATCAGCCCCAGCATTTT.

This chain links TRBV28 with TRBJ1-5; D gene uncertain. CDR1 MDHEN and CDR2 SYDVKM come from the germline V gene. Trimming removed 6 bases at V and 2 bases at J, with 8 bases between. The CDR3 contains 13 residues. This CDR3 is CASRLGRNQPQHF. CDR3 in DNA: TGTGCCAGCAGGCTTGGGCGCAATCAGCCCCAGCATTTT.

The J gene is TRBJ1-3, the V gene TRBV6-5, with 7 positions matching TRBD1. The CDR3 length is 16 residues. V lost 2 bases and J lost 4; bases outside the gene matches: 8. Per germline, CDR1 MNHEY and CDR2 SVGAGI. The CDR3 nucleotides read TGTGCCAGCAGTTACGTCCAGACAGGGCCCGGAAACACCATATATTTT. Translation gives CASSYVQTGPGNTIYF.

CDR3 sequence (DNA): TGTGCCAGCTCACCACCCAGGGCTACCTACGAGCAGTACTTC. Translated: CASSPPRATYEQYF. V is TRBV18 and J is TRBJ2-7; tentatively, D is TRBD1 (5 bases). CDR3 length equals 14 residues. Trimming cost V 0 bases and J 2 bases, with 8 bases left between them. CDR1 KGHSH and CDR2 LQKENI come from the germline V gene.

This chain links TRBV6-6 with TRBJ2-5, with TRBD1 matching 7 bases. The J call is doubtful: the DNA matches TRBJ2-7 better. The germline CDR1 and CDR2 sequences are MNHNY and SVGAGI (reference sequence). The CDR3 is made up of 15 amino acids. CDR3 region: CASSYGRGPSYEQYF. CDR3 DNA: TGTGCCAGCAGTTATGGAAGGGGGCCCTCCTACGAGCAGTACTTC.

This clone appeared once. The chain joins TRBV19 to TRBJ2-1; 8 bases are shared with TRBD1. The CDR3 has 16 residues. The V gene end was trimmed by 7 bases and the J gene end by 3 bases; junction bases not matched to a gene: 11. Germline CDR1 LNHDA, CDR2 SQIVND (reference sequence). The CDR3 nucleotides are TGTGCCAGTATGGGGGTTGGGACAGGAGACTACAATGAGCAGTTCTTC. Translating gives CASMGVGTGDYNEQFF.

This clone has only a few counts. The CDR3 region is CASRMTGGNTEAFF. CDR3 nucleotide sequence: TGTGCCAGCAGGATGACAGGGGGCAACACTGAAGCTTTCTTT. This chain links TRBV6-4 with TRBJ1-1, with 10 bases lining up with TRBD1. The CDR3 covers 14 residues. The germline CDR1 and CDR2 sequences are MRHNA and SNTAGT. The ends lost 6 bases at V and 2 bases at J; junction bases unmatched: 3.

The V gene is TRBV7-8, the J gene TRBJ2-5; no clear D gene. The J call is in doubt because the DNA end fits TRBJ2-7 better. The CDR3 is 14 amino acids. The V gene's germline CDR1 is SGHVS and CDR2 FQNEAQ. CDR3 nucleotide sequence: TGTGCCAGCAGCTTAGAGGAGACCAACTACGAGCAGTACTTC. The encoded protein is CASSLEETNYEQYF.

In its sample, this clone was seen many times. V usage is TRBV4-3 and J usage is TRBJ1-3, with a weak D call TRBD1 (5 bases). The V end lost 3 bases, the J end lost 2 bases, and 14 bases lay between the germline ends. The CDR3 extends over 16 amino acids. Germline V lookup: CDR1 LGHNA, CDR2 YSLEER. In nucleotides, the CDR3 is TGCGCCAGCAGCCAGGACTATCAGGGCGCTGGAAACACCATATATTTT. It translates to CASSQDYQGAGNTIYF.

This clone was recorded a few times. V gene TRBV2 combines with J gene TRBJ2-7, with 8 bases lining up with TRBD1. Germline CDR1 reads SNHLY; CDR2 reads FYNNEI. The ends lost 3 bases at V and 3 bases at J; junction bases unmatched: 7. CDR3 length: 15 amino acids. This CDR3 reads CASSEGGQGGYEQYF. CDR3 nucleotides: TGTGCCAGCAGTGAGGGAGGACAGGGAGGCTACGAGCAGTACTTC.

With regard to this clone: Other nucleotide sequences in the sample specify the same CDR3. This chain connects TRBV18 to TRBJ2-7; D call uncertain. Trimming cost V 0 bases and J 6 bases, with 15 bases left between them. The CDR3 is made up of 15 amino acids. Germline CDR1 and CDR2: KGHSH and LQKENI. The CDR3 loop is CASSPPAPGPGEQYF. CDR3 sequence (DNA): TGTGCCAGCTCACCACCGGCCCCTGGGCCAGGCGAGCAGTACTTC.

V usage is TRBV6-6 and J usage is TRBJ2-7; weak D call: TRBD1 (5 bases). V dropped 0 bases and J dropped 3 bases, with 15 bases sitting between them. The CDR3 totals 16 residues. Germline CDR1 reads MNHNY; CDR2 reads SVGAGI (reference sequence). The CDR3 nucleotides read TGTGCCAGCAGTTACTCGAGATCAGGGTATGGCTACGAGCAGTACTTC. Protein sequence: CASSYSRSGYGYEQYF.

In this sample, this clone turned up a few times. V is TRBV19 and J is TRBJ2-1; the match to TRBD1 covers 9 bases. This CDR3 has 16 residues. After removal of 2 bases from V and 10 bases from J, the junction contained 12 bases not matched to a gene. Looked up from germline, CDR1 is LNHDA and CDR2 is SQIVND (reference sequence). The CDR3 here is CASSIRVGTGKEEQFF. CDR3 bases: TGTGCCAGTAGTATAAGGGTTGGGACAGGGAAAGAGGAGCAGTTCTTC.

This sequence joins TRBV28 and TRBJ2-5; TRBD2 matches 10 bases. The germline gives CDR1 MDHEN, CDR2 SYDVKM. After removal of 3 bases from V and 5 bases from J, the junction contained 6 bases not matched to a gene. The CDR3 is 15 residues long. The CDR3: CASSLYSGGRETQYF. CDR3 in DNA: TGTGCCAGCAGTTTGTATAGCGGGGGGAGGGAGACCCAGTACTTC.

The V gene is TRBV7-2, the J gene TRBJ2-5; 7 nucleotides line up with TRBD2. Germline lookup yields CDR1 SGHTA and CDR2 FQGNSA. This CDR3 comprises 16 residues. Germline trimming cut 3 bases from V and 3 bases from J; bases unmatched to any gene: 10. The DNA for the CDR3 is TGTGCCAGCAGCTTGGGGAGGGCGGTCGGGGAAGAGACCCAGTACTTC. It encodes CASSLGRAVGEETQYF.

The chain couples TRBV10-3 to TRBJ2-2, with no clear D. The CDR3 sequence is 14 residues long. V lost 2 bases to trimming and J lost 4 bases, with 8 bases between them. Germline values: CDR1 ENHRY, CDR2 SYGVKD. CDR3 nucleotide sequence: TGTGCCATCAGTGAGAGAACAGCCACCGGGGAGCTGTTTTTT. This codes for CAISERTATGELFF.

The chain couples TRBV5-1 to TRBJ1-2, with 9 nucleotides matching TRBD1. After removal of 0 bases from V and 3 bases from J, the junction contained 6 bases not matched to a gene. CDR1 is SGHRS and CDR2 is YFSETQ in the germline V gene. CDR3 length equals 16 residues. The CDR3 DNA is TGCGCCAGCAGCTTGGCCGGACAGGGGTTTGACTATGGCTACACCTTC. It translates to CASSLAGQGFDYGYTF.

This clone was recorded a few times. The chain is built from TRBV2 and TRBJ2-2; 8 bases are a match to TRBD1. The V and J ends lost 11 bases and 5 bases, in that order; junction bases with no gene match: 13. The germline gives CDR1 SNHLY, CDR2 FYNNEI. The CDR3 loop spans 15 amino acids. Here the CDR3 DNA reads TGTGCCTCAAGAGGCAGGGGGCTACTAACCGGGGAGCTGTTTTTT. As protein: CASRGRGLLTGELFF.

This clone has only a few counts. The genes are TRBV10-3 and TRBJ1-5; D gene unclear. Germline CDR1 reads ENHRY; CDR2 reads SYGVKD. The CDR3 loop spans 14 amino acids. V was trimmed by 0 bases and J by 2 bases, leaving 5 bases between them. CDR3 DNA sequence: TGTGCCATCAGTGAGTCGGGCGGCAATCAGCCCCAGCATTTT. Translating it yields CAISESGGNQPQHF.

The V call is TRBV12-5, the J call TRBJ1-2, with TRBD1 identical over 8 bases. The CDR3 contains 15 residues. Per the germline V gene, CDR1 is LGHNT and CDR2 is FRNRAP. The trim removed 5 bases at V and 2 bases at J, leaving 7 bases unmatched. The CDR3 loop reads CASGLSGQGNYGYTF. The DNA for the CDR3 is TGTGCTAGTGGTCTCTCCGGACAGGGCAACTATGGCTACACCTTC. Combining the CDR3 with reference TRBV12-5 and TRBJ1-2 gives the whole variable domain DARVTQTPRHKVTEMGQEVTMRCQPILGHNTVFWYRQTMMQGLELLAYFRNRAPLDDSGMPKDRFSAEMPDATLATLKIQPSEPRDSAVYFCASGLSGQGNYGYTFGSGTRLTVV.